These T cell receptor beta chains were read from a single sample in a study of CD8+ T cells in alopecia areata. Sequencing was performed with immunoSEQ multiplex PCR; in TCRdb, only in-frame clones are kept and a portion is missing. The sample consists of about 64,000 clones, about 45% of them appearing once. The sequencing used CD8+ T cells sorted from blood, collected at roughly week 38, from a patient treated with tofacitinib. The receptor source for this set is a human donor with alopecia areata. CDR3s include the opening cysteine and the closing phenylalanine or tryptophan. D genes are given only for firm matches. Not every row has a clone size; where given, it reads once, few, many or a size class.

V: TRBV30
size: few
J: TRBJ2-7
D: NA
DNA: TGTGCCTGGAGCGGGACACCGAACGAGCAGTACTTC
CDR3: CAWSGTPNEQYF

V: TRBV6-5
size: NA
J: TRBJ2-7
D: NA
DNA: TGTGCCAGCAGTTACTTAACGGGGGAGGCCCACGAGCAGTACTTC
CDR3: CASSYLTGEAHEQYF

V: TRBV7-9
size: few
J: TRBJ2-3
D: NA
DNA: TGTGCCAGCAGCTTAGCTCCAGCGTCTAGCACAGATACGCAGTATTTT
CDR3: CASSLAPASSTDTQYF

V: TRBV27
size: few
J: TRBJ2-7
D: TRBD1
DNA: TGTGCCAGCAGTTTCAGGGGGCCCTACGAGCAGTACTTC
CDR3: CASSFRGPYEQYF

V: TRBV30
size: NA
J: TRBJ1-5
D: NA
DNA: TGTGCCTGGAGTAGGGACCCTAGCAATCAGCCCCAGCATTTT
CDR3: CAWSRDPSNQPQHF

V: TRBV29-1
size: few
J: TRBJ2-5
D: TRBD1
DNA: TGCAGCGTTGACAGGCCGGCAGGGGGTCTCTACGTTGAAGAGACCCAGTACTTC
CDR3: CSVDRPAGGLYVEETQYF

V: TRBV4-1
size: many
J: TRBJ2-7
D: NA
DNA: TGCGCCAGCAGCCAAGTGACAGACTACGAGCAGTACTTC
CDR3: CASSQVTDYEQYF

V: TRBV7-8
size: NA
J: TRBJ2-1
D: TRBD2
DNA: TGTGCCAGCAGCTTAGGCCCTACTTTAGCGGGAGTCGGAAATGAGCAGTTCTTC
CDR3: CASSLGPTLAGVGNEQFF

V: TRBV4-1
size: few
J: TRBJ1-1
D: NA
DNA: TGCGCCAGCAGCCAAGCCCCGTGGGGGGTCGGCACTGAAGCTTTCTTT
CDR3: CASSQAPWGVGTEAFF

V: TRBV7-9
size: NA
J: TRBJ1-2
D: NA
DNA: TGTGCCAGCAGCTCCGCCGGACGTCTCGGCTACACCTTC
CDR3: CASSSAGRLGYTF

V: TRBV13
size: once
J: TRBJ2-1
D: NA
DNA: TGTGCCAGCAGCCAAAGGACTGCCTACAATGAGCAGTTCTTC
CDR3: CASSQRTAYNEQFF

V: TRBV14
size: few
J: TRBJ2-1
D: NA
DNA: TGTGCCAGCAGCCAAACAGCGGACCCCTACAATGAGCAGTTCTTC
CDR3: CASSQTADPYNEQFF

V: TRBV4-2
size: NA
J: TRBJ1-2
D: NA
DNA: TGTGCCAGCAGCCCCCTCGGGGCAGAGCCTAACTATGGCTACACCTTC
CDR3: CASSPLGAEPNYGYTF

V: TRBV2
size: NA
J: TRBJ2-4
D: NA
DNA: TGTGCCAGCAGTGGAGCGCCGGACGGAAACATTCAGTACTTC
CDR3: CASSGAPDGNIQYF

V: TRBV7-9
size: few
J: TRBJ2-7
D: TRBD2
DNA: TGTGCCAGCAGCTTAACTAGCGGAACCTACGAGCAGTACTTC
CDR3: CASSLTSGTYEQYF

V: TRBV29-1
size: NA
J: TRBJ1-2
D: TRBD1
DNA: TGCAGCGTGGCTACAGGGGCCACACTCTATGGCTACACCTTC
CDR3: CSVATGATLYGYTF

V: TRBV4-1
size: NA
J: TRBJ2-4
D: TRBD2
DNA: TGCGCCAGCACCGCCCCTTGGTCTGGCGGGAGTGGTAAAAACATTCAGTACTTC
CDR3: CASTAPWSGGSGKNIQYF

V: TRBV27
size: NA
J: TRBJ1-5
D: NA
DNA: TGTGCCAGCAGTTTGGCCAGAGGCAATCAGCCCCAGCATTTT
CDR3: CASSLARGNQPQHF

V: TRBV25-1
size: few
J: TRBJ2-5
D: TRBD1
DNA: TGTGCCAGCAGTAACAGGGGGAACCAAGAGACCCAGTACTTC
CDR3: CASSNRGNQETQYF

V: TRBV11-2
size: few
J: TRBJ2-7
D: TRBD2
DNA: TGTGCCAGCAGCCCCAGCGGGGACGAGCAGTACTTC
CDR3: CASSPSGDEQYF

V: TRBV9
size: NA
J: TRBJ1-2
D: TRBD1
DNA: TGTGCCAGCACCGGGACAGTAAACTATGGCTACACCTTC
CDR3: CASTGTVNYGYTF

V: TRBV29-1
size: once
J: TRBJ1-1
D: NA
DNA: TGCAGCGTTGGGGTAGGAGACAGGACTTACGAAGCTTTCTTT
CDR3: CSVGVGDRTYEAFF

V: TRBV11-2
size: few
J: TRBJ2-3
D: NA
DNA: TGTGCCAGCAGCTACGCACCTTGGGCAGGGTTATCCACAGATACGCAGTATTTT
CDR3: CASSYAPWAGLSTDTQYF

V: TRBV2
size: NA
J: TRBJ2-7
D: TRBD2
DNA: TGTGCCAGCAGTGAAGCCGGAGCGGGGCACGCCTACGAGCAGTACTTC
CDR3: CASSEAGAGHAYEQYF

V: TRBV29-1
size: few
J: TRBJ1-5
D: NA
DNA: TGCAGCGTTGCAGAGCCCCCCCATCAGCCCCAGCATTTT
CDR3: CSVAEPPHQPQHF

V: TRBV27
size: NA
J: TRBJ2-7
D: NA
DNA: TGTGCCACCTTCGGGGGCGCGTACGAGCAGTACTTC
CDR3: CATFGGAYEQYF

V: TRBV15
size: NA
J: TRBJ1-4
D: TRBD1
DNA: TGTGCCACCAGCAGAACCAGGGGGCGCGGCGAAAAACTGTTTTTT
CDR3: CATSRTRGRGEKLFF

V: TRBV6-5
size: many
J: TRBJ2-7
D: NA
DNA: TGTGCCAGCAGTGAAACTCTCTCCTACGAGCAGTACTTC
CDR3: CASSETLSYEQYF

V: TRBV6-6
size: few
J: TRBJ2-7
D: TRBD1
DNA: TGTGCCAGCTGGGACAGACTCTCCTACGAGCAGTACTTC
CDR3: CASWDRLSYEQYF

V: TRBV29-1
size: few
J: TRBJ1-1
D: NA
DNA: TGCAGCGTTAACCCGGGGGGGCGCGGAGGCACTGAAGCTTTCTTT
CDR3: CSVNPGGRGGTEAFF

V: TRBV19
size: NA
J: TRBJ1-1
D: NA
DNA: TGTGCCACCAGGTGGGGGAACACTGAAGCTTTCTTT
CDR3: CATRWGNTEAFF

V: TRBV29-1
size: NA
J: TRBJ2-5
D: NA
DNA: TGCAGCGTTGTCGTCGTGGTTCAAGAGACCCAGTACTTC
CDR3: CSVVVVVQETQYF

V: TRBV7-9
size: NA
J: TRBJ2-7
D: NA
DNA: TGTGCCAGCAGCCAACTCGCCTACGAGCAGTACTTC
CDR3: CASSQLAYEQYF

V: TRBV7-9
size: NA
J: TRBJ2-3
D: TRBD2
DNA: TGTGCCAGCAGCTCTGTAGGTGGCGGGACTAGCGAAGATACGCAGTATTTT
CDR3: CASSSVGGGTSEDTQYF

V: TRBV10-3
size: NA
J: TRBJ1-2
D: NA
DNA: TGTGCCATCAGTGACTGGGGGGCCGATGGCTACACCTTC
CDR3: CAISDWGADGYTF

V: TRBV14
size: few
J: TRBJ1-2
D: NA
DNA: TGTGCCAGCAGCCAAGCGGGGAATTATGGCTACACCTTC
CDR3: CASSQAGNYGYTF

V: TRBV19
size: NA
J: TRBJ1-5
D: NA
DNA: TGTGCCAGTAGTTCCGGCCCCCCGGGGGGCAATCAGCCCCAGCATTTT
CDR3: CASSSGPPGGNQPQHF

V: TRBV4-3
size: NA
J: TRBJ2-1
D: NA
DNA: TGCGCCAGCAGCCAAACCGGGACGGAGCAGTTCTTC
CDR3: CASSQTGTEQFF

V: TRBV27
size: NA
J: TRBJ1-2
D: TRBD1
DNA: TGTGCCAGCGCTACGACAGGGCTTAACTATGGCTACACCTTC
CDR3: CASATTGLNYGYTF

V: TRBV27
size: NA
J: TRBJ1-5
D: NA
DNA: TGTGCCAGCAGCCTGGGAAGAGGCAATCAGCCCCAGCATTTT
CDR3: CASSLGRGNQPQHF

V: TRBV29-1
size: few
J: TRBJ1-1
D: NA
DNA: TGCAGCGTTGGACTCAACACTGAAGCTTTCTTT
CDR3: CSVGLNTEAFF

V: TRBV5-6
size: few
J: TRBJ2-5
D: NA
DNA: TGTGCCAGCAGCGGGGCGGGGACCCAGTACTTC
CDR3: CASSGAGTQYF

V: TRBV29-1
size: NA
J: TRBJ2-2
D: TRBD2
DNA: TGCAGCGTTGAATCCGGTCCCCAGCGGGGCACCGGGGAGCTGTTTTTT
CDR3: CSVESGPQRGTGELFF

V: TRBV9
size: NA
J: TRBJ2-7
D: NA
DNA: TGTGCCAGCAGCTCGACTTCCGCCGGGGAGCAGTACTTC
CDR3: CASSSTSAGEQYF

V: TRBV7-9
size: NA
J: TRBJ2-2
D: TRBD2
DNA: TGTGCCAGCAGCACGACTAGCGGGAAGGACACCGGGGAGCTGTTTTTT
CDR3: CASSTTSGKDTGELFF

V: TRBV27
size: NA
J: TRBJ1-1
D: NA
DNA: TGTGCCAGCAGTTTATCGAGCCAGATTTACACTGAAGCTTTCTTT
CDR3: CASSLSSQIYTEAFF

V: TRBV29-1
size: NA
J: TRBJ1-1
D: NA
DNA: TGCAGCGTCGGGGACACTGAAGCTTTCTTT
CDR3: CSVGDTEAFF

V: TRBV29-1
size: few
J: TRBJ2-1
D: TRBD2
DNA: TGCAGCGTGGATAGCGGGAGTTCCTACAATGAGCAGTTCTTC
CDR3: CSVDSGSSYNEQFF

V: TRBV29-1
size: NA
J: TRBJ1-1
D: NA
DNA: TGCAGCGTTGCCGTTTCTCCAGGGGAGGCCCCAGCTTTCTTT
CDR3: CSVAVSPGEAPAFF

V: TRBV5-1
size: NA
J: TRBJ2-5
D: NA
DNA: TGCGCCAGCCGACCCTCGGGGGATGAGACCCAGTACTTC
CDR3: CASRPSGDETQYF

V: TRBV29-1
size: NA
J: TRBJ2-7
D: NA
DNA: TGCAGCGTTGAGGTAGGGAGACCCTACGAGCAGTACTTC
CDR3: CSVEVGRPYEQYF

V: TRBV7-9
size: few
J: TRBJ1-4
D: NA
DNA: TGTGCCAGCAGCCGAACGAACGCGGCTAATGAAAAACTGTTTTTT
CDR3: CASSRTNAANEKLFF

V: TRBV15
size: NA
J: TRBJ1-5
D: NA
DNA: TGTGCCACCAGCAGAGGATCCGCCCGGAGCAATCAGCCCCAGCATTTT
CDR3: CATSRGSARSNQPQHF

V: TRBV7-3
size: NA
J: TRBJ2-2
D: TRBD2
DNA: TGTGCCAGCAGCCCTTGGACTAGCTTTTCCGGGGAGCTGTTTTTT
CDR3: CASSPWTSFSGELFF

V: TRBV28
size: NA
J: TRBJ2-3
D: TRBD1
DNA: TGTGCCAGCAGCACACGGGACAGGGGGCAAGATACGCAGTATTTT
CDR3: CASSTRDRGQDTQYF

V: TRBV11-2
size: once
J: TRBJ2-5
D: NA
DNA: TGTGCCAGCAGCTCAACTGGGGGCAAGATGGCCCAGTACTTC
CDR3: CASSSTGGKMAQYF

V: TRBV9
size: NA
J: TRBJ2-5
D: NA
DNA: TGTGCCAGCAGCGTATGGCAGGGAGAGACCCAGTACTTC
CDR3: CASSVWQGETQYF

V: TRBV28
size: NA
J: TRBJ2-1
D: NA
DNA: TGTGCCAGCAGCCCAAAACTTTACAATGAGCAGTTCTTC
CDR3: CASSPKLYNEQFF

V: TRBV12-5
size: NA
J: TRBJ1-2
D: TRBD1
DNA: TGTGCTAGTCGGGGGACAGGCGATTTTGGCTACACCTTC
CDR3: CASRGTGDFGYTF